The TCR beta chain under discussion was sequenced for a study of T cell changes during pregnancy in multiple sclerosis. V shed 0 bases and J shed 6 bases, with 13 bases lying between them. This CDR3 contains 14 residues. CDR1 is SGDLS, CDR2 YYNGEE, per germline. Some clones are missing from TCRdb's copy, which holds only in-frame ones; the method was immunoSEQ multiplex PCR. Counted here are approximately 65,000 clones, around 96% occurring once; the ten biggest clones make up over 2%. The material was CD8+ T cells from peripheral blood mononuclear cells, obtained after pregnancy. The chain recombines TRBV9 with TRBJ2-7, with D possibly TRBD2 on 5 matching bases. The TCR sequence derives from a female donor with multiple sclerosis, enrolled in a pregnancy study. As DNA, the CDR3 is TGTGCCAGCAGCGTAGCGGAAGGAGGTCGCGAGCAGTACTTC. This sequence encodes CASSVAEGGREQYF. Complete variable domain (other parts from reference TRBV9 and TRBJ2-7): DSGVTQTPKHLITATGQRVTLRCSPRSGDLSVYWYQQSLDQGLQFLIQYYNGEERAKGNILERFSAQQFPDLHSELNLSSLELGDSALYFCASSVAEGGREQYFGPGTRLTVT.